The clone carrying this T cell receptor beta chain was seen many times. Its antigen is as yet unknown. The data were taken from a study of identical twins. Study-wide findings and caveats: Monozygotic twin pairs showed more out-of-frame TCR alpha sharing than models estimated. The study found excess low generation probability among twin-shared out-of-frame alpha sequences. The abundant beta clonotypes from cord blood had fewer insertions, and memory repertoires had none of this.

TCRdb itself ran the 5' RACE reads through MiXCR, one entry per CDR3 protein. The table has 300,000 or so distinct CDR3 sequences, nearly 9.5% seen once; the top ten hold roughly 6.4%. Germline V lookup: CDR1 MDHEN, CDR2 SYDVKM. With 3 bases removed from V and 2 bases from J, the gap between germline ends came to 9 bases. The CDR3 is 14 residues long. The data also belong to a second study, concerning yellow fever vaccine responses in identical twins. This second report adds: It has been reported that, in twins, the vaccine T cell response seemed partly convergent and partly personalized.

This chain connects TRBV28 to TRBJ2-3; weak D call: TRBD1 (6 bases). This sequence was found in a woman under 30 in good health. The material sequenced was CD8+ T cells sorted from blood. The CDR3 DNA reads as TGTGCCAGCAGTTTCCCAGGGGCCACAGATACGCAGTATTTT. Protein: CASSFPGATDTQYF.